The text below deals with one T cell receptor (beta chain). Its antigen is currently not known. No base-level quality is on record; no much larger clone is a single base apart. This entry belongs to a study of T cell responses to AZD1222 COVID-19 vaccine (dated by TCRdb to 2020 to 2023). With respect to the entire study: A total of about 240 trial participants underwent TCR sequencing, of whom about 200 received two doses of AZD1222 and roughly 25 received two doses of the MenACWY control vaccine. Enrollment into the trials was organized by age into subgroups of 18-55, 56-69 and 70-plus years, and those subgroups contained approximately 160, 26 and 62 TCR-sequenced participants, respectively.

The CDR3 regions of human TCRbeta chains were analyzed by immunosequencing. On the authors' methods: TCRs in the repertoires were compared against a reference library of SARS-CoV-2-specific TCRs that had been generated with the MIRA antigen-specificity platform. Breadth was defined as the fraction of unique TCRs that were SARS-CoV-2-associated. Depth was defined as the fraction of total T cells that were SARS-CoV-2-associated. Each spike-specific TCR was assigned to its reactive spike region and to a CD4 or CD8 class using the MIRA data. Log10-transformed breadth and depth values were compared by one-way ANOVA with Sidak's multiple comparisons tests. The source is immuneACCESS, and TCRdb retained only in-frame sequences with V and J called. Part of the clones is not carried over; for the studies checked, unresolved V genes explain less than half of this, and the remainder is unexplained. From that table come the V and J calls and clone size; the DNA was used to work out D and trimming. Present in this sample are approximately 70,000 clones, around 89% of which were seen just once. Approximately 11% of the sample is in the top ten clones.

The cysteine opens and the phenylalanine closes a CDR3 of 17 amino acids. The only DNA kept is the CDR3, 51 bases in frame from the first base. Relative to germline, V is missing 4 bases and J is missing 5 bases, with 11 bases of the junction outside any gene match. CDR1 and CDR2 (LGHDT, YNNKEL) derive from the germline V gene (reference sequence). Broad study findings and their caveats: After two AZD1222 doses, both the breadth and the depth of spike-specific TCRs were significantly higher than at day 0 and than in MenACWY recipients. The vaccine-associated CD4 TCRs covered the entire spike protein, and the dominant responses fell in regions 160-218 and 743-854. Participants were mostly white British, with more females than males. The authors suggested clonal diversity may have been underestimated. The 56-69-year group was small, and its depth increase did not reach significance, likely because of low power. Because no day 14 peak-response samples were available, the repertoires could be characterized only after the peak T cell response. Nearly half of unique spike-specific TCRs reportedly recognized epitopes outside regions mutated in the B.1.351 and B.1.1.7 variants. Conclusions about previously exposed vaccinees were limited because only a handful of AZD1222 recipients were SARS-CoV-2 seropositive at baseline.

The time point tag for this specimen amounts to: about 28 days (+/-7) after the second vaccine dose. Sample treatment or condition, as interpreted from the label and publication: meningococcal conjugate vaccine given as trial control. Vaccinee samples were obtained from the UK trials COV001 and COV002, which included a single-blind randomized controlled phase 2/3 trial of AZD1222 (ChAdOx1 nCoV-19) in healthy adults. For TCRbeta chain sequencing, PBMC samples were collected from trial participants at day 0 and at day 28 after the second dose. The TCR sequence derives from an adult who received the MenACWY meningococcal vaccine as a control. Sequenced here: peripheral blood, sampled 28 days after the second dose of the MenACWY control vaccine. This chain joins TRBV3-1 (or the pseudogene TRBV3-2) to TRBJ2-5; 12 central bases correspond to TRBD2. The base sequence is TGTGCCAGCAGCCTGGGAGCACTAGCGGGGGGAGGGGAGACCCAGTACTTC. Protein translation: CASSLGALAGGGETQYF.